These 6 T cell receptor beta chains came from one sample sequenced in a study of blood T cell repertoires in COVID-19. The assay was immunoSEQ multiplex PCR, and TCRdb's table has in-frame clones only and misses some. The sample contains 100,000 or so clones, 70% to 90% of which appear only once. Sequencing was done on a sample of PBMCs or T cells enriched from blood (not recorded which). Every receptor here comes from a woman aged 45-65 years who had recovered from COVID-19.

This clone was observed at least ten times. This chain uses TRBV28 with TRBJ1-2; a weak D match, TRBD1 (6 bases). The CDR3 consists of 15 residues. Germline CDR1 MDHEN, CDR2 SYDVKM. The V end was cut by 4 bases, the J end by 5 bases, with 17 bases between. The CDR3 bases are TGTGCCAGCAGTTCACTCCTAGGGGGTGCTTATGGCTACACCTTC. This codes for CASSSLLGGAYGYTF.

The chain has TRBV14 and TRBJ2-1; D is undetermined. Trimming pared 0 bases from V and 8 bases from J, leaving 8 bases between. CDR3 length equals 13 residues. Germline V lookup: CDR1 SGHDN, CDR2 FVKESK. Here the CDR3 reads CASSQDWQYEQFF. The DNA for the CDR3 is TGTGCCAGCAGCCAAGATTGGCAATATGAGCAGTTCTTC.

The genes are TRBV29-1 and TRBJ2-1; 8 nucleotides match TRBD2. V was pared by 7 bases and J by 6 bases, with 5 bases of the junction left unmatched. CDR3 size: 12 residues. From germline, CDR1 is SQVTM and CDR2 ANQGSEA. CDR3 sequence (DNA): TGCAGCGCAATTAGCGGGGCCAATGAGCAGTTCTTC. Translation: CSAISGANEQFF.

The chain uses TRBV14 and TRBJ2-7, with 7 bases that match TRBD1. V lost 4 bases and J lost 4; bases outside the gene matches: 13. Germline V gives CDR1 SGHDN, CDR2 FVKESK. The CDR3 length is 16 residues. CDR3 residues: CASSPAPGTDNYEQYF. Written as DNA, the CDR3 is TGTGCCAGCAGCCCGGCTCCGGGGACAGATAATTACGAGCAGTACTTC.

V gene TRBV4-1 combines with J gene TRBJ1-6; 7 nucleotides agree with TRBD1. The V gene end was trimmed by 0 bases and the J gene end by 7 bases; junction bases not matched to a gene: 3. Germline CDR1 is MGHRA and CDR2 is YSYEKL. The CDR3 is 15 amino acids. This chain's CDR3 is CASSQDSRGNSPLHF. CDR3 nucleotides: TGCGCCAGCAGCCAAGATTCCAGGGGGAATTCACCCCTCCACTTT.

V gene TRBV4-1 combines with J gene TRBJ2-7, with a possible D match to TRBD1 (5 bases). In germline, CDR1 is MGHRA, CDR2 YSYEKL. The CDR3 contains 14 residues. The germline V and J ends were trimmed by 5 bases and 3 bases, with 14 bases remaining between them. CDR3 bases: TGCGCCAGCAGCTCTTCCAGGGCACACTACGAGCAGTACTTC. This sequence encodes CASSSSRAHYEQYF.